The rows below give T cell receptor beta chains drawn from one sample of a study of Graves' ophthalmopathy and Graves' hyperthyroidism. TCRdb recomputed calls from the multiplex PCR reads with MiXCR, one row per CDR3 protein. The sample includes almost 750,000 distinct CDR3 sequences, around 40% of them seen just once. Sequencing was carried out using peripheral blood. The origin of the receptors is an adult man with Graves' ophthalmopathy. Each CDR3 is given with its conserved first and last residue. A D gene is named only where the DNA matches it firmly. Size is omitted from some rows. Given values are once, few, many or a class for expanded clones.

d_gene: TRBD2
j_gene: TRBJ2-5
v_gene: TRBV29-1
abundance: NA
CDR3nt: TGCAGCGGATATAGCGGGGCGGAGACCCAGTACTTC
CDR3aa: CSGYSGAETQYF

d_gene: TRBD1
j_gene: TRBJ1-5
v_gene: TRBV24-1
abundance: NA
CDR3nt: TGTGCCAGCAGTGGGGGACAGGGGGTAGTTTGGAATCAGCCCCAGCATTTT
CDR3aa: CASSGGQGVVWNQPQHF

d_gene: TRBD1
j_gene: TRBJ1-2
v_gene: TRBV10-3
abundance: many
CDR3nt: TGTGCCATCACTCCCGACAGGGATAGCTACACCTTC
CDR3aa: CAITPDRDSYTF

d_gene: NA
j_gene: TRBJ1-1
v_gene: TRBV11-2
abundance: many
CDR3nt: TGTGCCAGCAGCTTAGTACGGGGGGCTGAAGCTTTCTTT
CDR3aa: CASSLVRGAEAFF

d_gene: NA
j_gene: TRBJ1-5
v_gene: TRBV24-1
abundance: NA
CDR3nt: TGTGCCAGCAGAAACAGGGACGGTCTTAGTCAGCCCCAGCATTTT
CDR3aa: CASRNRDGLSQPQHF

d_gene: TRBD1
j_gene: TRBJ1-2
v_gene: TRBV7-9
abundance: NA
CDR3nt: TGTGCCAGCAGCTTAGGGCTAGGACAGGTGGGCTATGGCTACACCTTC
CDR3aa: CASSLGLGQVGYGYTF

d_gene: TRBD1
j_gene: TRBJ1-1
v_gene: TRBV20-1
abundance: few
CDR3nt: TGCAGTGCTCGACAGGGCACCCTACTTGAAGCTTTCTTT
CDR3aa: CSARQGTLLEAFF

d_gene: TRBD2
j_gene: TRBJ2-7
v_gene: TRBV9
abundance: many
CDR3nt: TGTGCCAGCAGCGCGGGGGGTTTTTCCTACGAGCAGTACTTC
CDR3aa: CASSAGGFSYEQYF

d_gene: TRBD2
j_gene: TRBJ2-2
v_gene: TRBV19
abundance: NA
CDR3nt: TGTGCCAGTAGTAGGACTGGCGGGGGGTACACCGGGGAGCTGTTTTTT
CDR3aa: CASSRTGGGYTGELFF

d_gene: NA
j_gene: TRBJ1-1
v_gene: TRBV14
abundance: NA
CDR3nt: TGTGCCAGCAGCCAAGTCGCGGGGCCACTGAACACTGAAGCTTTCTTT
CDR3aa: CASSQVAGPLNTEAFF

d_gene: NA
j_gene: TRBJ2-7
v_gene: TRBV9
abundance: NA
CDR3nt: TGTGCCAGCAGCGAGTTAGGGGACTCCTACGAGCAGTACTTC
CDR3aa: CASSELGDSYEQYF

d_gene: NA
j_gene: TRBJ1-1
v_gene: TRBV7-8
abundance: NA
CDR3nt: TGTGCCAGCAGCTTAGTAGACAGAATCCCTGAAGCTTTCTTT
CDR3aa: CASSLVDRIPEAFF

d_gene: NA
j_gene: TRBJ2-7
v_gene: TRBV10-3
abundance: NA
CDR3nt: TGTGCCAGCAGTAGAGGCTACGGTCCGACAGCCTCCTACGAGCAGTACTTC
CDR3aa: CASSRGYGPTASYEQYF

d_gene: TRBD2
j_gene: TRBJ2-7
v_gene: TRBV7-2
abundance: NA
CDR3nt: TGTGCCAGCAGCTTAGGGGGCGGGGGGGGGGCTGCGGACGAGCAGTACTTC
CDR3aa: CASSLGGGGGAADEQYF

d_gene: TRBD1
j_gene: TRBJ2-7
v_gene: TRBV2
abundance: NA
CDR3nt: TGTGCCAGCAGCCGATCGGACAGGGCCTACGAGCAGTACTTC
CDR3aa: CASSRSDRAYEQYF

d_gene: TRBD1
j_gene: TRBJ1-6
v_gene: TRBV29-1
abundance: NA
CDR3nt: TGCAGCGTGGGACAGGCGGGGAATTCACCCCTCCACTTT
CDR3aa: CSVGQAGNSPLHF

d_gene: NA
j_gene: TRBJ2-7
v_gene: TRBV20-1
abundance: NA
CDR3nt: TGCAGTGCTAGAGCCCCAGCAGGGGAACGTATCGAGCAGTACTTC
CDR3aa: CSARAPAGERIEQYF